The 4 T cell receptor beta chains below all came from one sample that was sequenced in a study of T cells in Graves' hyperthyroidism and ophthalmopathy. Amplification of TCR beta CDR3 regions was performed using RNA transcripts as template. Using the HTBI primer set, a first-round RT-PCR was run on the TCR CDR3. TCRdb independently ran MiXCR on the multiplex PCR reads; one entry per CDR3 protein. The profile shows under 300,000 distinct CDR3 sequences, approximately 14% of them singletons. The specimen sequenced was blood. These receptors were obtained from a woman between 40 and 55 years old with Graves' hyperthyroidism that later progressed to Graves' ophthalmopathy.

This clonotype was found many times. This chain uses TRBV6-1 with TRBJ1-5; D not certain. CDR1 and CDR2 (germline): MNHNS, SASEGT. This CDR3 is 15 amino acids long. The CDR3 DNA sequence: TGTGCTGCGGCCCCCCGGGATGTTAGCAATCAGCCCCAGCATTTT. Protein: CAAAPRDVSNQPQHF.

This clonotype occurred many times. The chain uses TRBV7-9 and TRBJ2-2; 8 bases align to TRBD2. This CDR3 is 15 amino acids long. With 3 bases clipped from V and 4 bases from J, the junction kept 4 bases outside the gene matches. Germline CDR1 SEHNR, CDR2 FQNEAQ (reference sequence). The CDR3 DNA reads TGTGCCAGCAGCTTTAGCGGGAAGAGCACCGGGGAGCTGTTTTTT. Amino acid sequence: CASSFSGKSTGELFF.

This clonotype was seen more than once but under ten times. A much larger clone is a single base away; this may be a read error. Given the absence of the conserved phenylalanine or tryptophan at the CDR3 end, a read error is likely. This chain uses TRBV11-1 with TRBJ2-1, with unresolved D. The CDR3 contains 13 residues. With 4 bases removed from V and 8 bases from J, the gap between germline ends came to 12 bases. Germline CDR1 reads SGHAT; CDR2 reads FQDESV (reference sequence). The CDR3 nucleotides are TGTGCCAGCAGCTCTGCGGTAACCCATGAGCAGTTCTCC. This sequence encodes CASSSAVTHEQFS.

This clonotype was observed many times. The V call is TRBV30, the J call TRBJ1-6; D ambiguous. The CDR3 is 15 amino acids. Germline V gene data show CDR1 as GTSNPN and CDR2 as SVGIG (reference sequence). V was pared by 1 base and J by 2 bases, with 9 bases between. The CDR3 is CAWSGIGTYNSPLHF. In nucleotides, the CDR3 is TGTGCCTGGAGTGGTATCGGGACCTATAATTCACCCCTCCACTTT.